The 10 T cell receptor beta chains given below trace back to one sample, sequenced in a study of sequential checkpoint blockade in melanoma. Treatment specified: randomized to nivolumab then ipilimumab (arm A) or the reverse (arm B). Only in-frame clones appear in the TCRdb table, and some are missing; sequencing was by immunoSEQ multiplex PCR. In the table there are about 27,000 clones, approximately 80% of which are singletons. The specimen comprised CD8+ T cells sorted from blood (inferred from file names), sampled from a patient given nivolumab and ipilimumab in sequence. The receptors derive from a human donor with melanoma.

As to this clone: Other DNA sequences in this sample translate to the same CDR3. This chain uses TRBV5-4 with TRBJ1-1; D possibly corresponds to TRBD1 (6 bases). Germline V gene lookup returns CDR1 SGHNT and CDR2 YYREEE (reference sequence). The CDR3 contains 13 residues. V was pared by 2 bases and J by 5 bases, with 10 bases between. CDR3 region: CASSFRGGTEAFF. In nucleotides, the CDR3 is TGTGCCAGCAGCTTCAGGGGAGGGACTGAAGCTTTCTTT.

The CDR3 bases are TGTGCCAGTAGTGTAGGACAGGGTATTGTGGATACGCAGTATTTT. Protein: CASSVGQGIVDTQYF. The V gene is TRBV6-5, the J gene TRBJ2-3; 8 positions agree with TRBD1. From germline, CDR1 is MNHEY and CDR2 SVGAGI. The CDR3 runs to 15 residues. Trimming removed 9 bases from V and 6 bases from J; junction bases left unmatched: 14.

A few counts support this clone. The chain couples TRBV28 to TRBJ2-5, with D perhaps given as TRBD1 or TRBD2 (9 bases each). Germline V gene data show CDR1 as MDHEN and CDR2 as SYDVKM. Between the trimmed V and J ends, which lost 3 bases and 5 bases, there was a span of 28 bases. The CDR3 is made up of 19 amino acids. CDR3 amino acids: CASSLASQDRGLAGETQYF. Here the CDR3 DNA reads TGTGCCAGCAGTTTGGCCAGCCAGGACAGGGGTCTAGCGGGGGAGACCCAGTACTTC.

This clone rates as medium-sized (0.01 to 0.1%). The identical CDR3 is also encoded by other nucleotide sequences in the sample. The rearrangement uses TRBV29-1 and TRBJ1-4; the D gene is possibly TRBD1 (5 bases). V gave up 7 bases and J gave up 0 bases, with 12 bases separating them. CDR3 size: 14 residues. Per germline, CDR1 SQVTM and CDR2 ANQGSEA. The CDR3 protein is CSAGTPATNEKLFF. The DNA of the CDR3 is TGCAGCGCCGGGACTCCAGCAACTAATGAAAAACTGTTTTTT.

The chain has TRBV9 and TRBJ2-5; 9 nucleotides line up with TRBD2. Germline CDR1 SGDLS, CDR2 YYNGEE. This CDR3 comprises 16 residues. With V trimmed by 0 bases and J by 1 base, 4 bases remained unmatched. CDR3 sequence (DNA): TGTGCCAGCAGCGTAGGACTAGCGGAGGGCCAAGAGACCCAGTACTTC. It translates to CASSVGLAEGQETQYF.

The gene calls are TRBV28 and TRBJ2-3; maybe TRBD1 (6 bases). Germline CDR1 reads MDHEN; CDR2 reads SYDVKM. The V end was cut by 6 bases, the J end by 1 base, with 14 bases between. The CDR3 has 15 residues. The CDR3 protein is CASSPDRTGTDTQYF. The CDR3 nucleotides read TGTGCCAGCAGCCCCGACAGGACCGGCACAGATACGCAGTATTTT. The variable domain in full, completed from reference TRBV28 and TRBJ2-3, reads DVKVTQSSRYLVKRTGEKVFLECVQDMDHENMFWYRQDPGLGLRLIYFSYDVKMKEKGDIPEGYSVSREKKERFSLILESASTNQTSMYLCASSPDRTGTDTQYFGPGTRLTVL.

This clone came up once. J is TRBJ2-1 and V is TRBV9, with D perhaps TRBD2 (6 bases). Trimming took 0 bases from V and 0 from J, leaving 7 bases between them. The germline V gene encodes CDR1 SGDLS and CDR2 YYNGEE. The CDR3 has 15 amino acids. The CDR3 loop is CASSVVGSSYNEQFF. In DNA form, the CDR3 reads TGTGCCAGCAGCGTAGTCGGGAGCTCCTACAATGAGCAGTTCTTC.

This sequence joins TRBV9 and TRBJ2-3, with 9 bases identical to TRBD2. Germline-derived CDR1 and CDR2 are SGDLS and YYNGEE. The CDR3 extends over 16 amino acids. V lost 4 bases and J lost 4; bases outside the gene matches: 10. The CDR3: CASSPRAGGPSDTQYF. Written as DNA, the CDR3 is TGTGCCAGCAGCCCCAGAGCGGGGGGCCCCTCAGATACGCAGTATTTT.

The chain is built from TRBV5-6 and TRBJ2-7; the match to TRBD1 covers 7 bases. The trim removed 0 bases at V and 4 bases at J, leaving 10 bases unmatched. This CDR3 spans 16 amino acids. Germline CDR1 and CDR2: SGHDT and YYEEEE. The CDR3 sequence: CASSLARGGRIYEQYF. The CDR3 nucleotides are TGTGCCAGCAGCTTGGCCCGAGGGGGCAGGATTTACGAGCAGTACTTC.

This sequence joins TRBV11-2 and TRBJ2-7; D remains ambiguous. CDR3 length equals 13 residues. The germline CDR1 and CDR2 sequences are SGHAT and FQNNGV. Trimming pared 5 bases from V and 4 bases from J, leaving 12 bases between. CDR3 loop: CASSLGDGYEQYF. The CDR3 nucleotides read TGTGCCAGCAGCCTCGGAGACGGGTACGAGCAGTACTTC. The full variable domain, with the rest looked up from reference TRBV11-2 and TRBJ2-7, is EAGVAQSPRYKIIEKRQSVAFWCNPISGHATLYWYQQILGQGPKLLIQFQNNGVVDDSQLPKDRFSAERLKGVDSTLKIQPAKLEDSAVYLCASSLGDGYEQYFGPGTRLTVT.